These 19 T cell receptor beta chains originate from one sample sequenced in a study of T cell responses to AZD1222 COVID-19 vaccine. Method: immunoSEQ multiplex PCR; TCRdb's copy keeps in-frame clones and lacks some. Among some 120,000 clones listed, around 83% were seen once. Sequenced here: peripheral blood, sampled 28 days after the second AZD1222 dose. These receptors originate from an adult who received the AZD1222 COVID-19 vaccine.

The gene calls are TRBV5-1 and TRBJ2-3, with 7 bases identical to TRBD2. The CDR3 contains 17 residues. CDR1 and CDR2 from the germline V gene are SGHRS and YFSETQ. V lost 4 bases and J lost 2; bases outside the gene matches: 13. The CDR3 sequence: CASSEGSSGASTDTQYF. CDR3 nucleotide sequence: TGCGCCAGCAGCGAGGGCTCTAGCGGAGCCTCCACAGATACGCAGTATTTT.

The rearrangement uses TRBV3-1 (or the pseudogene TRBV3-2) and TRBJ1-1; weak D call: TRBD1 (6 bases). The CDR3 contains 14 residues. CDR1 is LGHDT and CDR2 is YNNKEL in the germline V gene (reference sequence). V was clipped by 5 bases and J by 4 bases, with 14 bases between them. The DNA for the CDR3 is TGTGCCAGCAGCGATATACAGGGAGGCACTGAAGCTTTCTTT. It is translated as CASSDIQGGTEAFF.

J is TRBJ1-2 and V is TRBV27; D might be TRBD1 (5 bases). Germline assignment: CDR1 MNHEY and CDR2 SMNVEV (reference sequence). V dropped 0 bases and J dropped 7 bases, with 12 bases sitting between them. The CDR3 extends over 14 amino acids. CDR3: CASSLSEGSSGYTF. The CDR3 region has the DNA TGTGCCAGCAGTTTATCAGAGGGGTCTAGTGGCTACACCTTC.

The chain couples TRBV2 to TRBJ2-1; no firm D call. Per germline, CDR1 SNHLY and CDR2 FYNNEI. Trimming stripped 5 bases from V and 5 bases from J, with 4 bases between. The CDR3 totals 11 residues. CDR3: CASSLNNEQFF. As DNA, the CDR3 is TGTGCCAGCAGTTTGAACAATGAGCAGTTCTTC.

The table lists this clone with a few counts. The V and J genes are TRBV24-1 and TRBJ2-5, with D hard to call. The ends were cut back, 2 bases at V and 2 bases at J, with 14 bases in the middle. Per germline, CDR1 KGHDR and CDR2 SFDVKD. This CDR3 region has 16 residues. In DNA form, the CDR3 reads TGTGCCACCAGTGATTCAACCTTGTATGATCAAGAGACCCAGTACTTC. Protein product: CATSDSTLYDQETQYF.

The V gene is TRBV5-1, the J gene TRBJ2-1; the D call may be TRBD1 or TRBD2 (6 bases each). The V and J ends lost 0 bases and 5 bases respectively, with 18 bases between them. The germline gives CDR1 SGHRS, CDR2 YFSETQ. The CDR3 is 17 residues long. The CDR3 sequence: CASSLAFGGGGNNEQFF. The DNA of the CDR3 is TGCGCCAGCAGCTTGGCGTTTGGAGGGGGAGGAAACAATGAGCAGTTCTTC.

The chain links TRBV6-5 to TRBJ1-5; 7 nucleotides match TRBD1. The junction had 4 bases not matched to a gene; V was cut back by 6 bases and J by 5 bases. The CDR3 is made up of 13 amino acids. CDR1 MNHEY and CDR2 SVGAGI come from the germline V gene. CDR3 protein: CASSRDRDQPQHF. In nucleotides, the CDR3 is TGTGCCAGCAGCCGAGACAGGGATCAGCCCCAGCATTTT.

CDR3 loop: CASSSHNRDRAYEQYF. CDR3 in DNA: TGTGCCAGCAGCTCTCATAACCGGGACAGGGCCTACGAGCAGTACTTC. The chain is built from TRBV7-9 and TRBJ2-7; 9 bases map to TRBD1. CDR1 and CDR2 (germline): SEHNR, FQNEAQ (reference sequence). This CDR3 comprises 16 residues. Trimming cost V 4 bases and J 2 bases; bases outside gene matches: 9.

This clone was recorded only once. The chain joins TRBV28 to TRBJ1-4, with 8 positions matching TRBD1. This CDR3 contains 15 residues. J was trimmed by 8 bases and V by 5 bases; bases with no gene match: 10. Germline CDR1 is MDHEN and CDR2 is SYDVKM. The chain's CDR3 is CASSTTGGFWEKLFF. Written as DNA, the CDR3 is TGTGCCAGCAGTACCACAGGGGGTTTTTGGGAAAAACTGTTTTTT.

A few counts support this clone. The germline gene is not matched at one end of the junction; a read error may be the cause. The chain employs TRBV2 and TRBJ2-7; TRBD1 aligns across 11 bases. There are 11 residues in the CDR3. Germline V gene lookup returns CDR1 SNHLY and CDR2 FYNNEI. The CDR3 DNA follows: TGTGCCAGCAGCCCCGGGACAGGGGGTTCCTTC. Translated: CASSPGTGGSF. Together with reference TRBV2 and TRBJ2-7, the CDR3 gives the full variable domain: EPEVTQTPSHQVTQMGQEVILRCVPISNHLYFYWYRQILGQKVEFLVSFYNNEISEKSEIFDDQFSVERPDGSNFTLKIRSTKLEDSAMYFCASSPGTGGSFGPGTRLTVT.

The chain carries TRBV5-6 and TRBJ1-5; the match to TRBD1 covers 7 bases. CDR3 size: 15 residues. The V gene's germline CDR1 is SGHDT and CDR2 YYEEEE. V lost 4 bases to trimming and J lost 6 bases; unmatched junction nucleotides: 10. CDR3 residues: CASSRRQGLSQPQHF. CDR3 nucleotides: TGTGCCAGCAGCAGGAGACAGGGATTGTCTCAGCCCCAGCATTTT. The complete variable domain, with remaining parts taken from reference TRBV5-6 and TRBJ1-5, reads DAGVTQSPTHLIKTRGQQVTLRCSPKSGHDTVSWYQQALGQGPQFIFQYYEEEERQRGNFPDRFSGHQFPNYSSELNVNALLLGDSALYLCASSRRQGLSQPQHFGDGTRLSIL.

The chain is built from TRBV18 and TRBJ1-1; possible D gene TRBD1, 6 bases. V dropped 5 bases and J dropped 0 bases, with 13 bases sitting between them. The CDR3 length is 15 residues. Germline-derived CDR1 and CDR2 are KGHSH and LQKENI. CDR3 protein: CASSSAGGLNTEAFF. In DNA, the CDR3 is TGTGCCAGCTCATCGGCCGGGGGCCTGAACACTGAAGCTTTCTTT.

The gene calls are TRBV6-4 and TRBJ1-1; no clear D. In germline, CDR1 is MRHNA, CDR2 SNTAGT. The V and J ends lost 0 bases and 4 bases respectively, with 9 bases between them. The CDR3 extends over 14 amino acids. The CDR3 DNA follows: TGTGCCAGCAGTGACTCAGATAGACGCACTGAAGCTTTCTTT. Its translation is CASSDSDRRTEAFF.

This chain connects TRBV9 to TRBJ1-6, with D tentatively TRBD1 (5 bases). The CDR3 loop spans 15 amino acids. Germline V lookup: CDR1 SGDLS, CDR2 YYNGEE. V gave up 0 bases and J gave up 10 bases, with 14 bases separating them. This CDR3 reads CASSVEGARGSPLHF. Written as DNA, the CDR3 is TGTGCCAGCAGCGTAGAAGGGGCGCGGGGGTCACCCCTCCACTTT.

This chain uses TRBV7-2 with TRBJ2-7, with TRBD1 matching over 10 bases. The trim removed 2 bases at V and 5 bases at J, leaving 9 bases unmatched. Germline V gives CDR1 SGHTA, CDR2 FQGNSA. This CDR3 comprises 16 residues. The CDR3: CASSLNLGTGDNEQYF. The CDR3, as DNA: TGTGCCAGCAGCTTAAATTTGGGGACAGGGGATAACGAGCAGTACTTC.

The rearrangement joins TRBV5-6 to TRBJ2-7; 7 bases are a match to TRBD1. J lost 3 bases, V lost 6 bases, and 9 bases had no gene match. The CDR3 is 14 residues long. The V gene's germline CDR1 is SGHDT and CDR2 YYEEEE. The CDR3, as DNA: TGTGCCAGCACCCTCGGGACAGCGTACTACGAGCAGTACTTC. This translates into CASTLGTAYYEQYF.

The rearrangement uses TRBV5-1 and TRBJ1-5; D may be TRBD1 (6 bases). This CDR3 region has 14 residues. Germline loops: CDR1 SGHRS, CDR2 YFSETQ. Trimming pared 0 bases from V and 2 bases from J, leaving 6 bases between. The CDR3 DNA sequence: TGCGCCAGCAGCTTGGACAGGGGCAATCAGCCCCAGCATTTT. Translating it yields CASSLDRGNQPQHF.

This clone appeared once. The CDR3: CASSVSFNSYEQYF. The CDR3 bases are TGTGCCAGTAGTGTTTCCTTCAACTCCTACGAGCAGTACTTC. The rearrangement uses TRBV19 and TRBJ2-7; no reliable D call. The CDR3 is 14 amino acids. The germline V and J ends were trimmed by 5 bases and 0 bases, with 11 bases remaining between them. Germline V gene data show CDR1 as LNHDA and CDR2 as SQIVND (reference sequence). The full variable domain, its missing parts supplied by reference TRBV19 and TRBJ2-7, is DGGITQSPKYLFRKEGQNVTLSCEQNLNHDAMYWYRQDPGQGLRLIYYSQIVNDFQKGDIAEGYSVSREKKESFPLTVTSAQKNPTAFYLCASSVSFNSYEQYFGPGTRLTVT.

This chain's CDR3 is CSVEDSGGKDEQYF. CDR3 bases: TGCAGCGTTGAAGATTCCGGGGGGAAGGACGAGCAGTACTTC. The V and J genes are TRBV29-1 and TRBJ2-7, with 7 bases identical to TRBD2. The trim removed 0 bases at V and 5 bases at J, leaving 7 bases unmatched. Germline CDR1 SQVTM, CDR2 ANQGSEA. This CDR3 has 14 residues.